These 17 T cell receptor beta chains share one sample of origin, sequenced in a study of blood T cell repertoires in COVID-19. This table comes from immunoSEQ multiplex PCR, and its TCRdb copy is limited to in-frame clones, with some not included. This sample carries 350,000 to 400,000 clones, more than 80% of them seen once, and the ten largest clones take 1%. Sequenced material: PBMCs or T cells enriched from blood (not recorded which). The receptors here all came from a man between 18 and 35 years old who had recovered from COVID-19.

The CDR3 DNA reads as TGCGCCAGCAGCCAAAGAGAAGATACGCAGTATTTT. It translates to CASSQREDTQYF. The V gene is TRBV4-1, the J gene TRBJ2-3, with D uncertain. This CDR3 comprises 12 residues. Germline CDR1 MGHRA, CDR2 YSYEKL. The V end was cut by 2 bases, the J end by 5 bases, with 5 bases between.

J is TRBJ2-3 and V is TRBV4-2; D unclear. The germline CDR1 and CDR2 sequences are LGHNA and YNFKEQ. This CDR3 spans 16 amino acids. V lost 1 base and J 0 bases, leaving 11 bases between the germline ends. The CDR3 region is CASSQGNVGSTDTQYF. DNA of the CDR3: TGTGCCAGCAGCCAAGGGAATGTCGGGAGCACAGATACGCAGTATTTT.

This rearrangement joins TRBV14 to TRBJ2-1; D might be TRBD2 (6 bases). Trimming took 1 base from V and 6 from J, leaving 10 bases between them. CDR1 SGHDN and CDR2 FVKESK come from the germline V gene. The CDR3 sequence is 14 residues long. Written as DNA, the CDR3 is TGTGCCAGCAGCCAAGGTCGGGGGAGCAATGAGCAGTTCTTC. It encodes CASSQGRGSNEQFF.

The chain is built from TRBV4-1 and TRBJ2-1, with D maybe TRBD2 (7 bases). Trimming took off 3 bases at V and 1 base at J, with 16 bases between the two ends. The V gene's germline CDR1 is MGHRA and CDR2 YSYEKL. The CDR3 covers 17 residues. The CDR3 nucleotides read TGCGCCAGCAGCCAGCTTTCCCGGGGGGCGTCCTACAATGAGCAGTTCTTC. It translates to CASSQLSRGASYNEQFF.

V and J are TRBV10-3 and TRBJ1-5; 9 nucleotides line up with TRBD1. From germline, CDR1 is ENHRY and CDR2 SYGVKD. With 0 bases clipped from V and 2 bases from J, the junction kept 2 bases outside the gene matches. This CDR3 is 16 amino acids long. CDR3 sequence reads: CAISESDRGGNQPQHF. As DNA, the CDR3 is TGTGCCATCAGTGAGTCGGACAGGGGTGGCAATCAGCCCCAGCATTTT.

This chain links TRBV5-1 with TRBJ1-2; D not certain. This CDR3 has 13 residues. Germline CDR1 SGHRS, CDR2 YFSETQ. V gave up 4 bases and J gave up 8 bases, with 15 bases separating them. DNA for the CDR3: TGCGCCAGCAGCCTGGACCCGGAGATAGGCTACACCTTC. Its translation is CASSLDPEIGYTF. Full variable domain (missing parts from reference TRBV5-1 and TRBJ1-2): KAGVTQTPRYLIKTRGQQVTLSCSPISGHRSVSWYQQTPGQGLQFLFEYFSETQRNKGNFPGRFSGRQFSNSRSEMNVSTLELGDSALYLCASSLDPEIGYTFGSGTRLTVV.

The V call is TRBV5-4, the J call TRBJ1-4; D possibly corresponds to TRBD1 (5 bases). Germline V CDR1 and CDR2: SGHNT, YYREEE (reference sequence). This CDR3 has 15 residues. V shed 6 bases and J shed 0 bases, with 12 bases lying between them. For the CDR3, the DNA is TGTGCCAGCACTCCGGGGGGGGCAACTAATGAAAAACTGTTTTTT. Residues: CASTPGGATNEKLFF.

The genes are TRBV7-2 and TRBJ1-2, with 9 bases that match TRBD1. Germline V lookup: CDR1 SGHTA, CDR2 FQGNSA. The CDR3 spans 15 residues. The V gene end was trimmed by 5 bases and the J gene end by 7 bases; junction bases not matched to a gene: 11. CDR3 in DNA: TGTGCCAGCAGCATTCTCGGACAGGGGACGGGTGGCTACACCTTC. Residues: CASSILGQGTGGYTF.

A single count supports this clone. The chain links TRBV6-5 to TRBJ1-4; D is uncertain. The V end lost 6 bases, the J end lost 12 bases, and 17 bases lay between the germline ends. CDR1 and CDR2 (germline): MNHEY, SVGAGI. This CDR3 is 13 amino acids long. The CDR3 DNA follows: TGTGCCAGCAGGCTCTCTCCCGGTGGAGAACTGTTTTTT. It translates to CASRLSPGGELFF.

This chain links TRBV4-1 with TRBJ1-4, with D tentatively TRBD1 (5 bases). The CDR3 totals 16 residues. Germline CDR1 and CDR2: MGHRA and YSYEKL. With 0 bases removed from V and 8 bases from J, the gap between germline ends came to 16 bases. CDR3 bases: TGCGCCAGCAGCCAAGATCTTAGGGGCGGCAGGGAAAAACTGTTTTTT. This encodes CASSQDLRGGREKLFF.

The chain has TRBV9 and TRBJ2-7; D perhaps matches TRBD1 (6 bases). The germline V and J ends were trimmed by 8 bases and 9 bases, with 30 bases remaining between them. Per the germline V gene, CDR1 is SGDLS and CDR2 is YYNGEE. The CDR3 consists of 16 residues. CDR3 bases: TGTGCCAGAATCCTACCCAATCCGGGACAAGCTAATCGGCAGTACTTC. Protein product: CARILPNPGQANRQYF.

This clone was found once. V and J are TRBV5-1 and TRBJ2-1; no clear D gene. The length of the CDR3 is 14 residues. Trimming left V 5 bases short and J 5 bases short, with 14 bases between. CDR1 and CDR2 from the germline V gene are SGHRS and YFSETQ. The CDR3 loop reads CASSEVDPHNEQFF. DNA of the CDR3: TGCGCCAGCAGTGAGGTAGACCCCCACAATGAGCAGTTCTTC.

The chain carries TRBV11-2 and TRBJ2-3; 8 bases map to TRBD2. V lost 5 bases and J lost 1; bases outside the gene matches: 8. Germline V gene data show CDR1 as SGHAT and CDR2 as FQNNGV. The CDR3 has 16 amino acids. DNA of the CDR3: TGTGCCAGCAGCCTCGGGGTAGCGGGGCGCACAGATACGCAGTATTTT. This codes for CASSLGVAGRTDTQYF. The entire variable domain, with the rest obtained from reference TRBV11-2 and TRBJ2-3, is as follows: EAGVAQSPRYKIIEKRQSVAFWCNPISGHATLYWYQQILGQGPKLLIQFQNNGVVDDSQLPKDRFSAERLKGVDSTLKIQPAKLEDSAVYLCASSLGVAGRTDTQYFGPGTRLTVL.

The chain joins TRBV12-3 or TRBV12-4 to TRBJ2-2; the D is unclear. This CDR3 region has 11 residues. V was clipped by 7 bases and J by 8 bases, with 8 bases between them. CDR3 protein: CASTPGGELFF. The CDR3 DNA reads as TGTGCCAGCACCCCCGGTGGGGAGCTGTTTTTT.

Only one count was recorded for this clone. The chain uses TRBV10-1 and TRBJ1-4; the D is unclear. CDR1 is WNHNN and CDR2 is SYGVQD in the germline V gene (reference sequence). V lost 0 bases, J lost 4 bases, and 18 bases lay in between. CDR3 length: 18 amino acids. The CDR3 here is CASSESEKVKDFNEKLFF. In nucleotides, the CDR3 is TGCGCCAGCAGTGAGTCGGAAAAGGTCAAGGACTTTAATGAAAAACTGTTTTTT.

J is TRBJ2-6 and V is TRBV5-6, with D hard to call. CDR1 is SGHDT and CDR2 is YYEEEE in the germline V gene. The CDR3 has 15 residues. V was clipped by 2 bases and J by 0 bases, with 6 bases between them. CDR3 coding DNA: TGTGCCAGCAGCTTTCGGTCCTCTGGGGCCAACGTCCTGACTTTC. The encoded protein is CASSFRSSGANVLTF.

The chain couples TRBV6-5 to TRBJ1-3; D call uncertain. The CDR3 consists of 14 residues. Germline values: CDR1 MNHEY, CDR2 SVGAGI. The germline V and J ends were trimmed by 0 bases and 8 bases, with 11 bases remaining between them. The DNA for the CDR3 is TGTGCCAGCAGTTACTCCGATGGGAGCGACACCATATATTTT. This gives the protein CASSYSDGSDTIYF.